This T cell receptor (beta chain) emerged from a study of blood T cells in healthy people across ages. Regarding this clonotype: Its specificity is not known.

General study findings and limits: Any conclusive comparison of naive versus antigen-experienced cells was prevented by using unsorted PBMCs. Among T cells, TCR beta diversity per million cells dropped roughly linearly as age rose. As naive T cell percentage varied, TCR beta diversity correlated strongly with it.

A sample-barcoded 5' primer and a J-beta primer mix were used in a second PCR of about 7 to 11 cycles. Tagging of each cDNA molecule was performed by a template-switch adaptor with 12 random nucleotides. Via MiXCR, TCRdb re-called the 5' RACE reads, giving one row per CDR3 protein. The sample contains around 1,900,000 distinct CDR3 sequences, about two fifths of which appear only once. The CDR3 covers 15 residues. From germline, CDR1 is DFQATT and CDR2 SNEGSKA (reference sequence). The J segment lost 6 bases and the V segment lost 0 bases, leaving 6 bases of the junction unmatched. The sequencing sample was made of blood. This chain uses TRBV20-1 with TRBJ2-5; 11 bases line up with TRBD1. The receptor's source is a human donor in good health. CDR3 in DNA: TGCAGTGCTAGAGATGGACAGGGGGCGTCGAAGACCCAGTACTTC. Amino acids: CSARDGQGASKTQYF.